The clone carrying this T cell receptor (beta chain) has a handful of counts. Its antigen is not identified. This sample was included in a study of relationships among human T cell subsets. Anti-CD69 microbeads isolated CD45RA-RO-CD69+ activated T cells. The T cell receptor alpha and beta CDR3 regions were amplified from mRNA by semiquantitative ARM-PCR. In ARM-PCR, communal superprimers followed tagged nested gene-specific primers for exponential amplification. Before the second round, exonuclease removed the nested primers. One entry per CDR3 protein, called by TCRdb with MiXCR from the multiplex PCR reads. The sample shows around 2,400 distinct CDR3 sequences, about two fifths of them seen only once. Trimming stripped 5 bases from V and 3 bases from J, with 13 bases between. This CDR3 spans 14 amino acids. General study results and limits: Over 55% of CD8+ cytotoxic sequences were in clones over 100 reads; regulatory and Th2 had few. Across seven subsets, gene usage, CDR3 length and N-additions did not differ significantly.

The source of this sequence is a man aged 35-49 years in good health. The chain employs TRBV12-3 or TRBV12-4 and TRBJ1-2; D is undetermined. Sequencing input: activated T cells sorted from blood. The subset was: CD45RA-RO-CD69+ activated T cells. The CDR3 protein is CASSKRVGDYGYTF. The CDR3, as DNA: TGTGCCAGCAGTAAGAGGGTGGGAGACTATGGCTACACCTTC.